The present T cell receptor (beta chain) was sequenced within a study of blood T cells in healthy people across ages. Germline lookup yields CDR1 SGHNT and CDR2 YYREEE (reference sequence). V shed 2 bases and J shed 4 bases, with 16 bases lying between them. This CDR3 has 16 residues. Only a few counts were recorded for this clonotype. With a J-beta primer mix and a sample-barcoded 5' primer, a second PCR ran 7 to 11 cycles. TCRdb passed the 5' RACE reads through MiXCR, listing each CDR3 protein once. The sample comprises some 730,000 distinct CDR3 sequences, 22% of which are singletons, and 22% rests with the top ten.

The receptor was isolated from an older man in good health. V gene TRBV5-4 combines with J gene TRBJ2-1; D uncertain. The sequencing input was blood. CDR3 nucleotide sequence: TGTGCCAGCAGCTTTGGGTTCAAAGGGAAGTACAATGAGCAGTTCTTC. This sequence encodes CASSFGFKGKYNEQFF.